This T cell receptor beta chain is drawn from a study of regulatory T cells in long-lasting Graves disease. There are 13 residues in the CDR3. With V trimmed by 3 bases and J by 7 bases, 5 bases remained unmatched. Looked up from germline, CDR1 is DFQATT and CDR2 is SNEGSKA (reference sequence). In building TCR beta libraries, iRepertoire HTBI primers were used together with Arm-PCR of CDR3 regions. TCRdb fed the multiplex PCR reads into MiXCR, producing one record per CDR3 protein. The profile shows 450,000 or so distinct CDR3 sequences, 20% to 25% of them singletons. The time point was: persistent/refractory GD, antithyroid drugs over 5 years with positive TRAb. Extracted PBMC RNA gave rise to the TCR library. This clonotype was seen ten or more times.

The chain recombines TRBV20-1 with TRBJ1-2; 10 positions match TRBD1. This sequence originates from a female donor with Graves disease. This material consisted of peripheral blood mononuclear cells (PBMCs), taken when the disease was refractory, from a patient treated with antithyroid drugs. The CDR3 here is CSASGTGAPGYTF. CDR3 DNA sequence: TGCAGTGCTAGCGGGACAGGGGCCCCTGGCTACACCTTC.